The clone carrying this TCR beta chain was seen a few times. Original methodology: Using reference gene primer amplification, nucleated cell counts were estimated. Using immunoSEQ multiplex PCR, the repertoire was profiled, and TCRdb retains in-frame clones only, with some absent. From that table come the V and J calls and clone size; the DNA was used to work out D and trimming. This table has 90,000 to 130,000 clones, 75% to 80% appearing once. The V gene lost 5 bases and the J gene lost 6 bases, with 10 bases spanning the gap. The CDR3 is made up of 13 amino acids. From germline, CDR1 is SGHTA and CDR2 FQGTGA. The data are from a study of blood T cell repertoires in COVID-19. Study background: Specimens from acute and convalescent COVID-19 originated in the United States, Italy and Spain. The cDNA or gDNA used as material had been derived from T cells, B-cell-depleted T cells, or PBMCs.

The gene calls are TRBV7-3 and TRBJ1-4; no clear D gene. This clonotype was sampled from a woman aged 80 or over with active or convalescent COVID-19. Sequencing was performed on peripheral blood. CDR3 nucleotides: TGTGCCAGCAGCCCGACACAGTATGAAAAACTGTTTTTT. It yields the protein CASSPTQYEKLFF.